This passage covers 28 T cell receptor beta chains from one sample sequenced in a study of T cell responses to AZD1222 COVID-19 vaccine. TCRdb's copy holds only in-frame clones and misses some; the assay was immunoSEQ multiplex PCR. The table lists over 75,000 clones, roughly 90% of them singletons. The specimen was peripheral blood, collected on day 0 of AZD1222 vaccination. These receptors were obtained from an adult in good health.

The chain joins TRBV19 to TRBJ2-3, with 7 bases fitting TRBD1. CDR3 length: 15 residues. The germline V gene has CDR1 LNHDA and CDR2 SQIVND (reference sequence). The V and J ends lost 2 bases and 1 base, in that order; junction bases with no gene match: 3. DNA of the CDR3: TGTGCCAGTAGTATAAGACAGGGCGGCACAGATACGCAGTATTTT. This gives the protein CASSIRQGGTDTQYF.

This chain joins TRBV7-6 and TRBJ2-5, with D perhaps matching TRBD2 (6 bases). The germline V and J ends were trimmed by 3 bases and 1 base, with 12 bases remaining between them. The CDR3 has 15 amino acids. CDR1 SGHVS and CDR2 FNYEAQ come from the germline V gene. The CDR3 spells CASSFAGGIQETQYF. CDR3 DNA: TGTGCCAGCAGCTTCGCAGGCGGGATCCAAGAGACCCAGTACTTC.

The V gene is TRBV18, the J gene TRBJ1-1; D not resolved. The germline gives CDR1 KGHSH, CDR2 LQKENI. Between the trimmed V and J ends, which lost 3 bases and 1 base, there was a span of 12 bases. The CDR3 length is 15 residues. The CDR3 bases are TGTGCCAGCTCACCCCGCAATGCCGAGAACACTGAAGCTTTCTTT. Its protein product is CASSPRNAENTEAFF. Complete variable domain (other parts from reference TRBV18 and TRBJ1-1): NAGVMQNPRHLVRRRGQEARLRCSPMKGHSHVYWYRQLPEEGLKFMVYLQKENIIDESGMPKERFSAEFPKEGPSILRIQQVVRGDSAAYFCASSPRNAENTEAFFGQGTRLTVV.

This clone was counted once. The V gene is TRBV23-1, the J gene TRBJ2-7; TRBD2 agrees at 13 bases. TRBV23-1 is an ORF, with its function uncertain. V shed 4 bases, J shed 0 bases, and the junction held 6 bases outside the gene matches. CDR3 length: 17 residues. CDR3: CASSPYRTSGSSYEQYF. CDR3 coding DNA: TGCGCCAGCAGTCCATATCGGACTAGCGGGAGCTCCTACGAGCAGTACTTC.

The chain employs TRBV18 and TRBJ2-2, with D unclear. Deletions cut 0 bases from V and 5 bases from J, with 10 bases between. Germline V gene sequence: CDR1 KGHSH, CDR2 LQKENI. This CDR3 has 15 amino acids. The CDR3, as DNA: TGTGCCAGCTCACCACCGCGGAAAGGGACCGGGGAGCTGTTTTTT. This gives the protein CASSPPRKGTGELFF.

This chain links TRBV7-3 with TRBJ2-2; 8 bases are a match to TRBD1. V shed 2 bases, J shed 1 base, and the junction held 3 bases outside the gene matches. This CDR3 spans 16 amino acids. The germline V gene encodes CDR1 SGHTA and CDR2 FQGTGA. The CDR3 protein is CASSLATGGNTGELFF. The CDR3 DNA reads TGTGCCAGCAGCTTAGCCACAGGGGGGAACACCGGGGAGCTGTTTTTT.

This clone appeared once. The rearrangement uses TRBV5-1 and TRBJ2-3, with D unclear. Looked up from germline, CDR1 is SGHRS and CDR2 is YFSETQ. This CDR3 is 14 amino acids long. V was trimmed by 0 bases and J by 2 bases, leaving 7 bases between them. The CDR3 is CASSLAEPTDTQYF. The CDR3 DNA sequence: TGCGCCAGCAGCTTGGCCGAGCCCACAGATACGCAGTATTTT. Full variable domain (remainder filled in from reference TRBV5-1 and TRBJ2-3): KAGVTQTPRYLIKTRGQQVTLSCSPISGHRSVSWYQQTPGQGLQFLFEYFSETQRNKGNFPGRFSGRQFSNSRSEMNVSTLELGDSALYLCASSLAEPTDTQYFGPGTRLTVL.

This clone has just one count. The chain employs TRBV27 and TRBJ1-1, with D unresolved. Trimming shortened V by 7 bases and J by 5 bases, and 14 bases separated the two germline ends. CDR3 length: 13 amino acids. CDR1 and CDR2 (germline): MNHEY, SMNVEV (reference sequence). CDR3 loop: CASKYTLGTEAFF. CDR3 sequence (DNA): TGTGCCAGCAAGTACACCTTGGGGACTGAAGCTTTCTTT.

The CDR3 spells CASSVGLGQGVGELFF. As DNA, the CDR3 is TGTGCCAGCAGTGTCGGTTTAGGACAGGGGGTCGGGGAGCTGTTTTTT. The V call is TRBV6-1, the J call TRBJ2-2, with 10 bases lining up with TRBD1. With V trimmed by 4 bases and J by 7 bases, 9 bases remained unmatched. The germline V gene has CDR1 MNHNS and CDR2 SASEGT. This CDR3 comprises 16 residues.

The chain recombines TRBV4-1 with TRBJ2-3; 12 bases line up with TRBD2. After removal of 0 bases from V and 7 bases from J, the junction contained 8 bases not matched to a gene. CDR1 and CDR2 from the germline V gene are MGHRA and YSYEKL. This CDR3 comprises 17 residues. Here the CDR3 reads CASSQEETSGRGNTQYF. CDR3 nucleotide sequence: TGCGCCAGCAGCCAAGAAGAGACTAGCGGGAGAGGGAATACGCAGTATTTT.

This clone was detected only once. The genes are TRBV6-4 and TRBJ1-6, with D tentatively TRBD1 (5 bases). CDR1 is MRHNA, CDR2 SNTAGT, per germline. The V gene lost 2 bases and the J gene lost 6 bases, with 8 bases spanning the gap. This CDR3 spans 14 amino acids. The CDR3 region has the DNA TGTGCCAGCAGTGACGGGGCCGGTAATTCACCCCTCCACTTT. It specifies CASSDGAGNSPLHF.

The chain recombines TRBV6-6 with TRBJ1-1; maybe TRBD1 (6 bases). The CDR3 length is 13 residues. The V gene's germline CDR1 is MNHNY and CDR2 SVGAGI (reference sequence). The V end lost 7 bases, the J end lost 5 bases, and 14 bases lay between the germline ends. The CDR3 bases are TGTGCCAGCACTGATACAGGGCGTACTGAAGCTTTCTTT. The encoded protein is CASTDTGRTEAFF.

This clone was counted a single time. The chain recombines TRBV6-5 with TRBJ2-3, with TRBD2 matching over 10 bases. This CDR3 is 15 amino acids long. Germline V lookup: CDR1 MNHEY, CDR2 SVGAGI. The junction had 3 bases not matched to a gene; V was cut back by 6 bases and J by 0 bases. CDR3 protein: CASSKRGGSTDTQYF. CDR3 sequence (DNA): TGTGCCAGCAGCAAGCGGGGGGGCAGCACAGATACGCAGTATTTT.

The chain couples TRBV4-2 to TRBJ2-3; TRBD2 is a possible D gene (6 bases). The CDR3 contains 16 residues. Germline-derived CDR1 and CDR2 are LGHNA and YNFKEQ. Trimming pared 0 bases from V and 4 bases from J, leaving 14 bases between. In DNA form, the CDR3 reads TGTGCCAGCAGCCAAGATCTAGGGGCGGGGTCAGATACGCAGTATTTT. Its protein product is CASSQDLGAGSDTQYF.

The rearrangement joins TRBV11-2 to TRBJ1-1; no clear D. Germline-derived CDR1 and CDR2 are SGHAT and FQNNGV. CDR3 length: 14 residues. Trimming shortened V by 0 bases and J by 9 bases, and 14 bases separated the two germline ends. CDR3 region: CASSLDPGKSKAFF. Here the CDR3 DNA reads TGTGCCAGCAGCTTAGATCCGGGCAAATCTAAAGCTTTCTTT.

This clone was seen a single time. This chain links TRBV30 with TRBJ2-1; D gene unclear. This CDR3 has 15 amino acids. CDR1 GTSNPN and CDR2 SVGIG come from the germline V gene (reference sequence). V lost 2 bases and J 8 bases, leaving 19 bases between the germline ends. The CDR3 DNA reads as TGTGCCTGGAGTATTCTCAGACCCCATTCGGATGAGCAGTTCTTC. Translating it yields CAWSILRPHSDEQFF.

The gene calls are TRBV24-1 and TRBJ2-3; 11 positions match TRBD2. CDR1 KGHDR and CDR2 SFDVKD come from the germline V gene. Trimming cost V 5 bases and J 2 bases; bases outside gene matches: 5. The CDR3 is 16 residues long. The CDR3 region has the DNA TGTGCCACCAGTGCCAAGACTAGCGGGGTCACAGATACGCAGTATTTT. Translated, it gives CATSAKTSGVTDTQYF.

The chain carries TRBV6-5 and TRBJ1-1; 10 bases map to TRBD1. CDR1 MNHEY and CDR2 SVGAGI come from the germline V gene. J lost 1 base, V lost 6 bases, and 5 bases had no gene match. This CDR3 has 15 amino acids. CDR3 residues: CASSRTGGPNTEAFF. The DNA of the CDR3 is TGTGCCAGCAGCCGGACAGGGGGGCCGAACACTGAAGCTTTCTTT.

This chain links TRBV5-1 with TRBJ1-5; D gene uncertain. Germline V gives CDR1 SGHRS, CDR2 YFSETQ. V was cut by 5 bases and J by 0 bases, with 12 bases left in between. This CDR3 has 15 amino acids. This chain's CDR3 is CASSHKQVSNQPQHF. The CDR3 DNA reads as TGCGCCAGCAGTCACAAACAAGTTAGCAATCAGCCCCAGCATTTT.

The chain couples TRBV5-1 to TRBJ2-1; D may be TRBD1 or TRBD2 (5 bases each). Per the germline V gene, CDR1 is SGHRS and CDR2 is YFSETQ. CDR3 length: 16 amino acids. With 0 bases removed from V and 3 bases from J, the gap between germline ends came to 13 bases. In DNA form, the CDR3 reads TGCGCCAGCAGCTTGGGGGGCGGAGGCTTCTACAATGAGCAGTTCTTC. It yields the protein CASSLGGGGFYNEQFF.

V gene TRBV3-1 (or the pseudogene TRBV3-2) combines with J gene TRBJ1-2; 8 bases line up with TRBD1. V trimming: 1 base; J trimming: 0 bases; junction bases outside the gene matches: 4. The CDR3 loop spans 16 amino acids. Germline CDR1 and CDR2: LGHDT and YNNKEL (reference sequence). The CDR3 sequence is CASSQVDRGSNYGYTF. The CDR3, as DNA: TGTGCCAGCAGCCAAGTCGACAGGGGATCTAACTATGGCTACACCTTC.

This chain uses TRBV5-4 with TRBJ2-7; 10 bases are shared with TRBD2. The CDR3 consists of 15 residues. The V and J ends lost 2 bases and 4 bases, in that order; junction bases with no gene match: 6. The germline V gene encodes CDR1 SGHNT and CDR2 YYREEE (reference sequence). CDR3 DNA: TGTGCCAGCAGCTTAGCGGGAGGGCCGATATACGAGCAGTACTTC. Encoded protein: CASSLAGGPIYEQYF.

On this clone: One junction end disagrees with the germline gene, perhaps due to a read error. In the same sample, other DNA sequences code for this CDR3. V gene TRBV30 combines with J gene TRBJ1-2; TRBD1 aligns across 8 bases. Looked up from germline, CDR1 is GTSNPN and CDR2 is SVGIG (reference sequence). The CDR3 is 15 amino acids. In DNA form, the CDR3 reads TGCGCCTGGAGCCTCGGGACAGGAATTAACTATGGCTACACCTTC. Protein product: CAWSLGTGINYGYTF.

The CDR3 loop reads CASSIGAGPYEQYF. CDR3 DNA sequence: TGTGCCAGTAGTATAGGAGCTGGGCCCTACGAGCAGTACTTC. The chain is built from TRBV19 and TRBJ2-7; D is undetermined. Trimming took off 1 base at V and 2 bases at J, with 9 bases between the two ends. Germline CDR1 reads LNHDA; CDR2 reads SQIVND (reference sequence). The CDR3 length is 14 residues.

This clone is judged medium-sized (0.01 to 0.1%). This chain links TRBV6-4 with TRBJ2-3, with D possibly being TRBD1 (5 bases). Germline V gene data show CDR1 as MRHNA and CDR2 as SNTAGT. V was cut by 6 bases and J by 2 bases, with 12 bases left in between. The CDR3 is 14 amino acids. The CDR3 spells CASRTDLTTDTQYF. In DNA form, the CDR3 reads TGTGCCAGCAGGACAGACCTTACCACAGATACGCAGTATTTT.

The V call is TRBV10-3, the J call TRBJ2-7; 8 bases are shared with TRBD2. Germline CDR1 and CDR2: ENHRY and SYGVKD. V lost 0 bases and J lost 1; bases outside the gene matches: 5. This CDR3 has 16 residues. The CDR3 nucleotides read TGTGCCATCAGTGAGTCAGGACTAGCCATATCCTACGAGCAGTACTTC. It encodes CAISESGLAISYEQYF.

This clone was detected only once. The V gene is TRBV6-5, the J gene TRBJ1-3; D unresolved. The CDR3 contains 14 residues. Trimming pared 8 bases from V and 0 bases from J, leaving 11 bases between. Germline V CDR1 and CDR2: MNHEY, SVGAGI. The CDR3: CASRTENSGNTIYF. CDR3 coding DNA: TGTGCCAGCCGGACCGAGAACTCTGGAAACACCATATATTTT.

The rearrangement uses TRBV19 and TRBJ1-1; D not certain. This CDR3 region has 12 residues. The germline V gene encodes CDR1 LNHDA and CDR2 SQIVND (reference sequence). V was shortened by 4 bases and J by 1 base, with 4 bases between the two germline ends. As DNA, the CDR3 is TGTGCCAGTAGTACCCCGAACACTGAAGCTTTCTTT. This encodes CASSTPNTEAFF.